Listed here are 21 T cell receptor beta chains from one sample, sequenced in a study of blood T cell repertoires in COVID-19. Here immunoSEQ multiplex PCR was the method, and the copy in TCRdb shows in-frame clones only, minus some. The table lists 100,000 or so clones, roughly 86% of them singletons. Sequenced sample: peripheral blood. The origin of the receptors is a woman aged 60-70 years with acute or convalescent COVID-19.

The chain uses TRBV28 and TRBJ1-2; D gene uncertain. V was pared by 5 bases and J by 4 bases, with 8 bases between. The CDR3 sequence is 12 residues long. Germline V CDR1 and CDR2: MDHEN, SYDVKM. The chain's CDR3 is CASSPGVYGYTF. The CDR3 DNA follows: TGTGCCAGCAGTCCCGGTGTCTATGGCTACACCTTC.

This rearrangement joins TRBV3-1 (or the pseudogene TRBV3-2) to TRBJ1-5; tentatively, D is TRBD1 (6 bases). V lost 4 bases to trimming and J lost 6 bases, with 13 bases between them. CDR3 size: 14 residues. From germline, CDR1 is LGHDT and CDR2 YNNKEL (reference sequence). The CDR3 sequence is CASSPRGGGQPQHF. DNA for the CDR3: TGTGCCAGCAGCCCGAGGGGGGGCGGTCAGCCCCAGCATTTT.

The rearrangement links TRBV5-1 to TRBJ2-1; the match to TRBD2 covers 9 bases. Losses at the gene ends were 4 bases for V and 7 bases for J; bases not matched to a gene: 12. The V gene's germline CDR1 is SGHRS and CDR2 YFSETQ. The CDR3 covers 16 residues. The CDR3 DNA reads as TGCGCCAGCAGCCTCATAGCGGGAGAGATGGGAAATGAGCAGTTCTTC. It encodes CASSLIAGEMGNEQFF.

The chain links TRBV5-1 to TRBJ1-4; the D gene is possibly TRBD1 (5 bases). Per the germline V gene, CDR1 is SGHRS and CDR2 is YFSETQ. V was pared by 6 bases and J by 5 bases, with 17 bases between. This CDR3 is built from 15 residues. The DNA of the CDR3 is TGCGCCAGCAACCCGGGCGGGACCCGGAATGAAAAACTGTTTTTT. Translating it yields CASNPGGTRNEKLFF.

V and J are TRBV5-8 and TRBJ2-7, with TRBD1 identical over 7 bases. CDR3 length: 14 amino acids. Germline V gives CDR1 SGHTS, CDR2 YDEGEE. The V segment lost 0 bases and the J segment 7 bases; nucleotides outside the gene matches: 7. CDR3 amino acids: CASSLGTGWREQYV. DNA of the CDR3: TGTGCCAGCAGCTTGGGGACAGGTTGGCGAGAGCAGTACGTC.

In this sample, this clone turned up once. The chain combines TRBV6-1 with TRBJ1-2; D gene ambiguous. The V end was cut by 2 bases, the J end by 3 bases, with 7 bases between. The CDR3 contains 13 residues. Germline CDR1 reads MNHNS; CDR2 reads SASEGT. CDR3 coding DNA: TGTGCCAGCAGTGAATCTTTTGACTATGGCTACACCTTC. It translates to CASSESFDYGYTF.

This clone turned up a few times. J is TRBJ2-3 and V is TRBV5-6; weak D call: TRBD2 (5 bases). The CDR3 is made up of 15 amino acids. Germline-derived CDR1 and CDR2 are SGHDT and YYEEEE. V shed 2 bases and J shed 2 bases, with 12 bases lying between them. CDR3 nucleotide sequence: TGTGCCAGCAGCTTCCCTGGAGGATACACAGATACGCAGTATTTT. This encodes CASSFPGGYTDTQYF.

This chain's CDR3 is CASSLVVQETQYF. The CDR3 nucleotides are TGCGCCAGCAGCTTGGTAGTTCAAGAGACCCAGTACTTC. J is TRBJ2-5 and V is TRBV5-1; D is ambiguous. CDR1 SGHRS and CDR2 YFSETQ come from the germline V gene. This CDR3 region has 13 residues. The V end lost 0 bases, the J end lost 2 bases, and 5 bases lay between the germline ends.

The CDR3, as DNA: TGTGCCTGGAGTCTTGGCGGGAGTGCGACAGATACGCAGTATTTT. As protein: CAWSLGGSATDTQYF. This chain links TRBV30 with TRBJ2-3, with TRBD2 matching over 7 bases. Germline V CDR1 and CDR2: GTSNPN, SVGIG (reference sequence). Losses at the gene ends were 2 bases for V and 3 bases for J; bases not matched to a gene: 8. The CDR3 extends over 15 amino acids.

V gene TRBV15 combines with J gene TRBJ2-7; TRBD2 matches at 12 bases. Germline CDR1 is LNHNV and CDR2 is YYDKDF (reference sequence). V shed 2 bases and J 4 bases; nucleotides not matched to a gene: 12. The length of the CDR3 is 18 residues. CDR3 residues: CATSRHRPTSGRSYEQYF. CDR3 bases: TGTGCCACCAGCAGACACAGACCGACTAGCGGGAGATCTTACGAGCAGTACTTC.

V usage is TRBV7-8 and J usage is TRBJ2-2, with a possible D match to TRBD2 (6 bases). The CDR3 runs to 16 residues. CDR1 is SGHVS, CDR2 FQNEAQ, per germline. Trimming took off 4 bases at V and 5 bases at J, with 17 bases between the two ends. In DNA, the CDR3 is TGTGCCAGCAGCTCTCCTAGCGTCGGTTGGACCGGGGAGCTGTTTTTT. It translates to CASSSPSVGWTGELFF.

This chain uses TRBV28 with TRBJ2-2; 8 bases align to TRBD1. Germline CDR1 is MDHEN and CDR2 is SYDVKM. Germline trimming cut 8 bases from V and 4 bases from J; bases unmatched to any gene: 9. This CDR3 has 15 amino acids. In nucleotides, the CDR3 is TGTGCCAGCGGAACAGGGGGTCCCGTCACCGGGGAGCTGTTTTTT. Amino acid sequence: CASGTGGPVTGELFF.

The V gene is TRBV30, the J gene TRBJ1-5, with 7 bases that match TRBD1. In germline, CDR1 is GTSNPN, CDR2 SVGIG (reference sequence). This CDR3 is built from 14 residues. Unmatched junction bases numbered 7, after V lost 3 bases and J lost 5 bases. CDR3 sequence (DNA): TGTGCCTGGAGGAAAACAGGGGCCTATCAGCCCCAGCATTTT. Translating it yields CAWRKTGAYQPQHF. The full variable domain, completed using reference TRBV30 and TRBJ1-5, is SQTIHQWPATLVQPVGSPLSLECTVEGTSNPNLYWYRQAAGRGLQLLFYSVGIGQISSEVPQNLSASRPQDRQFILSSKKLLLSDSGFYLCAWRKTGAYQPQHFGDGTRLSIL.

V and J are TRBV19 and TRBJ1-1; 11 bases map to TRBD1. The ends lost 5 bases at V and 4 bases at J; junction bases unmatched: 3. The CDR3 is made up of 14 amino acids. The germline V gene has CDR1 LNHDA and CDR2 SQIVND (reference sequence). This chain's CDR3 is CASSLGTGGTEAFF. Here the CDR3 DNA reads TGTGCCAGTAGTCTCGGGACAGGGGGCACTGAAGCTTTCTTT.

The CDR3 coding sequence is TGTGCCAGCAGCTTAGGGGAAAAGGGACAGGGGATCTTTTTT. Its translation: CASSLGEKGQGIFF. The V and J genes are TRBV7-2 and TRBJ1-4, with TRBD1 matching over 10 bases. Germline CDR1 is SGHTA and CDR2 is FQGNSA. CDR3 length: 14 amino acids. Unmatched junction bases numbered 10, after V lost 1 base and J lost 17 bases. Using reference TRBV7-2 and TRBJ1-4 for the parts outside the CDR3, the full variable domain is GAGVSQSPSNKVTEKGKDVELRCDPISGHTALYWYRQSLGQGLEFLIYFQGNSAPDKSGLPSDRFSAERTGGSVSTLTIQRTQQEDSAVYLCASSLGEKGQGIFFGSGTQLSVL.

This chain uses TRBV3-1 (or the pseudogene TRBV3-2) with TRBJ1-2; 7 bases agree with TRBD1. This CDR3 is built from 13 residues. J lost 8 bases, V lost 1 base, and 4 bases had no gene match. Germline V gene data show CDR1 as LGHDT and CDR2 as YNNKEL (reference sequence). For the CDR3, the DNA is TGTGCCAGCAGCCAAGGGTGGGACAGCGGCTACACCTTC. Residues: CASSQGWDSGYTF.

In this sample, this clone turned up once. The chain joins TRBV5-1 to TRBJ2-5; 10 bases line up with TRBD2. Germline V gene lookup returns CDR1 SGHRS and CDR2 YFSETQ. The length of the CDR3 is 17 residues. J was trimmed by 1 base and V by 3 bases; bases with no gene match: 9. The CDR3 DNA follows: TGCGCCAGCAGCTCCCTCTTAGGACTAGCGGCCCAAGAGACCCAGTACTTC. Protein sequence: CASSSLLGLAAQETQYF.

This chain links TRBV29-1 with TRBJ1-2; D gene uncertain. Between the trimmed V and J ends, which lost 4 bases and 2 bases, there was a span of 8 bases. The germline V gene has CDR1 SQVTM and CDR2 ANQGSEA. The CDR3 has 12 amino acids. The CDR3 region is CSVGAGNYGYTF. DNA of the CDR3: TGCAGCGTTGGCGCAGGAAACTATGGCTACACCTTC.

The J gene is TRBJ1-5, the V gene TRBV7-8; D remains ambiguous. This CDR3 is built from 15 residues. CDR1 and CDR2 (germline): SGHVS, FQNEAQ. Trimming took off 0 bases at V and 0 bases at J, with 6 bases between the two ends. The CDR3 bases are TGTGCCAGCAGCTTAGCTATCAGTAGCAATCAGCCCCAGCATTTT. Translated: CASSLAISSNQPQHF.

The chain links TRBV5-5 to TRBJ1-4; the D gene is possibly TRBD1 (6 bases). Germline CDR1 and CDR2: SGHKS and YYEKEE (reference sequence). CDR3 length: 15 amino acids. The germline V and J ends were trimmed by 1 base and 6 bases, with 13 bases remaining between them. The DNA for the CDR3 is TGTGCCAGCAGCTTGTTGGCAGGGGTGGATGAAAAACTGTTTTTT. Encoded protein: CASSLLAGVDEKLFF.

V usage is TRBV19 and J usage is TRBJ2-3; 9 bases match TRBD1. J gave up 6 bases and V 5 bases, and 9 bases lay outside the gene matches. Germline CDR1 and CDR2: LNHDA and SQIVND (reference sequence). This CDR3 is built from 15 residues. CDR3 nucleotides: TGTGCCAGTAGTTTCGGGACAGGGTTAGTCGATACGCAGTATTTT. Protein sequence: CASSFGTGLVDTQYF.